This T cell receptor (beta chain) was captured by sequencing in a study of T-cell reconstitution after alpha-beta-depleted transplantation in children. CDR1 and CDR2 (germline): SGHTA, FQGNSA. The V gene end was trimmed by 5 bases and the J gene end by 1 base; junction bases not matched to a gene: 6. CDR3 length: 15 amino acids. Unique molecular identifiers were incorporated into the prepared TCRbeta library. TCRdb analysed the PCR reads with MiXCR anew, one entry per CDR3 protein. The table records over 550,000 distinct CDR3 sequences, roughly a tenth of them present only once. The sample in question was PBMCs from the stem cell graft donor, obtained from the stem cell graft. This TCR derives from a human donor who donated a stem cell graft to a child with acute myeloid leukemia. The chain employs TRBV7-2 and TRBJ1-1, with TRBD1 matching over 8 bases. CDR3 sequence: CASSGRTGRNTEAFF. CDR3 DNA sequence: TGTGCCAGCAGCGGAAGGACAGGGAGGAACACTGAAGCTTTCTTT. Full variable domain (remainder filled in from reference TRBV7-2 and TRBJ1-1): GAGVSQSPSNKVTEKGKDVELRCDPISGHTALYWYRQSLGQGLEFLIYFQGNSAPDKSGLPSDRFSAERTGGSVSTLTIQRTQQEDSAVYLCASSGRTGRNTEAFFGQGTRLTVV.